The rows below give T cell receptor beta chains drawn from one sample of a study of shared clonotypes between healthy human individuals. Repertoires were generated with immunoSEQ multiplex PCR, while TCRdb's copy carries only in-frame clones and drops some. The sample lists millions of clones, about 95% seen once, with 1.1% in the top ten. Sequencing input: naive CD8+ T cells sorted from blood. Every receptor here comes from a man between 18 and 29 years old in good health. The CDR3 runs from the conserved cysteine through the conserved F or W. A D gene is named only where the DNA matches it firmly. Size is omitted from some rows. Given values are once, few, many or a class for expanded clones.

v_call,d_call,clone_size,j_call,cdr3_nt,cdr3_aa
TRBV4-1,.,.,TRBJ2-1,TGCGCCAGCAGCCAAGAACCATGGGACCGTATGTTCTTC,CASSQEPWDRMFF
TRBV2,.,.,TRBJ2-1,TGTGCCAGCAGTCTCCTTCCCAATGAGCAGTTCTTC,CASSLLPNEQFF
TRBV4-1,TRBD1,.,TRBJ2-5,TGCGCCAGCAGCCCCGGGGACAGGGCAGAGACCCAGTACTTC,CASSPGDRAETQYF
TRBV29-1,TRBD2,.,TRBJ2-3,TGCAGCGTTAGACTAGCGGGGCGCACAGATACGCAGTATTTT,CSVRLAGRTDTQYF
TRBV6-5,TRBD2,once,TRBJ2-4,TGTGCCAGCAGGGAATTAGCGGGGGGGCGAGACATTCAGTACTTC,CASRELAGGRDIQYF
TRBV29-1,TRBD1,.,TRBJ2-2,TGCAGCGGAGGACAGGTGAACACCGGGGAGCTGTTTTTT,CSGGQVNTGELFF
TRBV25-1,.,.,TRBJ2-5,TGTGCCAGCAGTGAATATGCGGCCAGGGAAAATCAAGAGACCCAGTACTTC,CASSEYAARENQETQYF
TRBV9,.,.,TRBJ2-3,TGTGCCAGCAGCGTCCCGGATAGCACAGATACGCAGTATTTT,CASSVPDSTDTQYF
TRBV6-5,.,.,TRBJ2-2,TGTGCCAGCAGTTACTCGACGGGCACCGGGGAGCTGTTTTTT,CASSYSTGTGELFF
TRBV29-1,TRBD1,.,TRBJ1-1,TGCAGCGGCATAGGACAGGGGGCAGGGAACACTGAAGCTTTCTTT,CSGIGQGAGNTEAFF
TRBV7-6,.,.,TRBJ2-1,TGTGCCAGCAGTTTAGAGTGGTTCGGGAATGAGCAGTTCTTC,CASSLEWFGNEQFF
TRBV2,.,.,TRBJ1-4,TGTGCCAGCAGTGAATGGTCAGCAACTAATGAAAAACTGTTTTTT,CASSEWSATNEKLFF
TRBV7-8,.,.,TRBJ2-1,TGTGCCAGCAGCTTAATCCGAACCGGTGAGCAGTTCTTC,CASSLIRTGEQFF
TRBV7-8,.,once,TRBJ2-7,TGTGCCAGCAGCCCCGGGACCTCGAGTGGGGAGCAGTACTTC,CASSPGTSSGEQYF
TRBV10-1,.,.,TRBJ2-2,TGCGCCAGCAACCTCCGGGGAGCGAACACCGGGGAGCTGTTTTTT,CASNLRGANTGELFF
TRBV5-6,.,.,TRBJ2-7,TGTGCCAGCAGCTTGGACAGGGTCGACCACGAGCAGTACTTC,CASSLDRVDHEQYF
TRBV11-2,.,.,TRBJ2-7,TGTGCCAGCAGCTTACTTTCCGAGCAGTACTTC,CASSLLSEQYF
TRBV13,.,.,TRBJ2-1,TGTGCCAGCAGCTGGAGAGGTTCCTACAATGAGCAGTTCTTC,CASSWRGSYNEQFF
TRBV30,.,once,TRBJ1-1,TGTGCCTGGAGTCTTGGTGGGACTGAAGCTTTCTTT,CAWSLGGTEAFF
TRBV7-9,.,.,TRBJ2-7,TGTGCCAGCAGCCCCAGCGTGGTGGGGGACGAGCAGTACTTC,CASSPSVVGDEQYF
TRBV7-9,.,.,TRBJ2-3,TGTGCCAGCAGCTTATCCAGGGGAGGGCCATTAGATACGCAGTATTTT,CASSLSRGGPLDTQYF
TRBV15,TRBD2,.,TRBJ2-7,TGTGCCACCAGCACCGAGACTAGCGGGGGACAATACGAGCAGTACTTC,CATSTETSGGQYEQYF
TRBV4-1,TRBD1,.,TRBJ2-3,TGCGCCAGCAGCCAAGAAGGGACAGGGGGATTCACAGATACGCAGTATTTT,CASSQEGTGGFTDTQYF
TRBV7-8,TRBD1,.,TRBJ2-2,TGTGCCAGCAGCTACTACAGGGGCAAGGACACCGGGGAGCTGTTTTTT,CASSYYRGKDTGELFF
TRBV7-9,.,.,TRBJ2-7,TGTGCCAGCAGCCCCCTCGAGGGCATATACGAGCAGTACTTC,CASSPLEGIYEQYF
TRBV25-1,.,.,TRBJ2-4,TGTGCCAGCAGTGAATGGGAGGAAAAAAACATTCAGTACTTC,CASSEWEEKNIQYF
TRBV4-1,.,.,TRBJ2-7,TGCGCCAGCAGCCAGGGAGACAGCTCCTACGAGCAGTACTTC,CASSQGDSSYEQYF
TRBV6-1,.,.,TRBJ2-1,TGTGCCAGCAGTGAGGTCCCGAATGAGCAGTTCTTC,CASSEVPNEQFF
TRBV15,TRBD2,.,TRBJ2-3,TGTGCCACCAGCAGAGAATCTAGCGGGGGTCTCCGGAATACGCAGTATTTT,CATSRESSGGLRNTQYF
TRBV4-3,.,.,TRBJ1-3,TGCGCCAGCAGCCAGGACCCCCCCCAGGCCTACTCTGGAAACACCATATATTTT,CASSQDPPQAYSGNTIYF
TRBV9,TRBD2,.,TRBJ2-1,TGTGCCAGCAGCGTAGAGGGGACTAGCGGGGGTGTTGAGCAGTTCTTC,CASSVEGTSGGVEQFF
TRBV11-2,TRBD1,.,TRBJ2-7,TGTGCCAGCAGCTTAGGGACACAGGGGGCATACGAGCAGTACTTC,CASSLGTQGAYEQYF